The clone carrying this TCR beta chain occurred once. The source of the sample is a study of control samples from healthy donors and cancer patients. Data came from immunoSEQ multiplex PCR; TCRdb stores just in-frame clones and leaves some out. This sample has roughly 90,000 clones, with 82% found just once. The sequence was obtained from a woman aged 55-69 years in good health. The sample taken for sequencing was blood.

The CDR3 bases are TGTGCCAGCAGCCAATTAATGACATTAAACACCGGGGAGCTGTTTTTT. Amino acid sequence: CASSQLMTLNTGELFF. The rearrangement joins TRBV4-2 to TRBJ2-2; D not resolved. The CDR3 length is 16 residues. CDR1 LGHNA and CDR2 YNFKEQ come from the germline V gene. Trimming took off 2 bases at V and 2 bases at J, with 12 bases between the two ends.